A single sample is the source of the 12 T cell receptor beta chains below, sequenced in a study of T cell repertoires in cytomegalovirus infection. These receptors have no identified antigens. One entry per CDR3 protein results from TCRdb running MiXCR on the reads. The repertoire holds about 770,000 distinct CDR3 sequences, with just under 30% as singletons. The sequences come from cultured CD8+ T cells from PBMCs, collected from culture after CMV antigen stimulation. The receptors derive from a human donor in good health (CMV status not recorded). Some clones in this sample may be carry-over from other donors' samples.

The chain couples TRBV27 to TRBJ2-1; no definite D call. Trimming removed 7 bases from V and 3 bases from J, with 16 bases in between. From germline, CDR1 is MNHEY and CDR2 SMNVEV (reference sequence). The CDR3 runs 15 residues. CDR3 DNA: TGTGCCAGCATGCCTGTCCACAGATTCTACAATGAGCAGTTCTTC. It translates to CASMPVHRFYNEQFF.

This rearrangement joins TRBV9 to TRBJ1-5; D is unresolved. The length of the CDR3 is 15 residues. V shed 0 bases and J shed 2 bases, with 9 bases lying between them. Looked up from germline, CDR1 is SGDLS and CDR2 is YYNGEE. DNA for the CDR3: TGTGCCAGCAGCGTAGACGGAGGTCGCAATCAGCCCCAGCATTTT. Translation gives CASSVDGGRNQPQHF. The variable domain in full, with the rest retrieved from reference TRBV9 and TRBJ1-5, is DSGVTQTPKHLITATGQRVTLRCSPRSGDLSVYWYQQSLDQGLQFLIQYYNGEERAKGNILERFSAQQFPDLHSELNLSSLELGDSALYFCASSVDGGRNQPQHFGDGTRLSIL.

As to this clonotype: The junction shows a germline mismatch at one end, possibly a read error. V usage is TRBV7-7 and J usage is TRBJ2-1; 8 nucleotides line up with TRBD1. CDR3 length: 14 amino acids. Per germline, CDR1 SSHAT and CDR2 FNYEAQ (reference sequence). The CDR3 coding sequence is TGTGCTAGCAGCTTACACAGGGGGTTGAATGAGCAGTTCTTC. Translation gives CASSLHRGLNEQFF.

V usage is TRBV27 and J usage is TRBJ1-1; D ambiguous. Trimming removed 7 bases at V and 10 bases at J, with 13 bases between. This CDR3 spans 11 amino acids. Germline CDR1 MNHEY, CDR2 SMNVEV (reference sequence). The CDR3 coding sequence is TGTGCCAGCATGGCTTTTGAGGGAGCTTTCTTT. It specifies CASMAFEGAFF.

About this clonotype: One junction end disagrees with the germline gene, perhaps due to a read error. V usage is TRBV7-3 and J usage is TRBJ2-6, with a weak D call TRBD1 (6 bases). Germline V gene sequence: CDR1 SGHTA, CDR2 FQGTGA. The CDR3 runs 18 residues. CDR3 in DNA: TGTGCCAGCAGCGATGAAGGACAGCCGATCTCTGGGACCAACGTCCTGACTTTC. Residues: CASSDEGQPISGTNVLTF.

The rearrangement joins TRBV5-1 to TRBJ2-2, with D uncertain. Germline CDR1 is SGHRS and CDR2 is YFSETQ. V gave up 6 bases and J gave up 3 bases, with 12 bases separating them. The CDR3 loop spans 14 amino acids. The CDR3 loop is CASMWADDTGELFF. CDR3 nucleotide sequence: TGCGCCAGCATGTGGGCAGACGACACCGGGGAGCTGTTTTTT.

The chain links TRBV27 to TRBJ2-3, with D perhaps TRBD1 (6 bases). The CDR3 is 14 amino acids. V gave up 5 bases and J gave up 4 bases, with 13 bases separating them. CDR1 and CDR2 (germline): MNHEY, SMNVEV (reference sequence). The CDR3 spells CASSPSSGADTQYF. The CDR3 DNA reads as TGTGCCAGCAGTCCTTCCTCAGGGGCAGATACGCAGTATTTT.

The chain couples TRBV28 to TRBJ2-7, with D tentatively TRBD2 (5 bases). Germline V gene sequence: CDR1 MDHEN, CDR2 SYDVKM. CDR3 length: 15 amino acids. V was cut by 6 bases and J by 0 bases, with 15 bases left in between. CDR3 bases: TGTGCCAGCAGACCAACGACTATAAGCTCCTACGAGCAGTACTTC. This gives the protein CASRPTTISSYEQYF.

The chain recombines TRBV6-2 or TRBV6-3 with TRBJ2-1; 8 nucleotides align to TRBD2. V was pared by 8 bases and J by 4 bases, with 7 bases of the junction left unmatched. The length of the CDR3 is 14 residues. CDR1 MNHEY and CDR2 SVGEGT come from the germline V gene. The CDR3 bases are TGTGCCAGCGCCCCGGCGGGGGGATACAATGAGCAGTTCTTC. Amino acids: CASAPAGGYNEQFF.

In DNA form, the CDR3 reads TGTGCCAGCAGTTTTTACAGACAGGGGTTATCCTACGAGCAGTACGTC. Protein: CASSFYRQGLSYEQYV. The rearrangement uses TRBV6-2 or TRBV6-3 and TRBJ2-7; TRBD1 matches at 8 bases. The CDR3 totals 16 residues. CDR1 and CDR2 from the germline V gene are MNHEY and SVGEGT. Losses at the gene ends were 4 bases for V and 1 base for J; bases not matched to a gene: 9.

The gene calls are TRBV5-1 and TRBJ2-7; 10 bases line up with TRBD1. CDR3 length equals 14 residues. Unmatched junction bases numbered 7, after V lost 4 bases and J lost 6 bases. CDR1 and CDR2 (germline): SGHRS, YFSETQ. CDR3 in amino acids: CASSPDRGGFEQYF. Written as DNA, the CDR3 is TGCGCCAGCAGCCCGGACAGGGGGGGGTTCGAGCAGTACTTC.

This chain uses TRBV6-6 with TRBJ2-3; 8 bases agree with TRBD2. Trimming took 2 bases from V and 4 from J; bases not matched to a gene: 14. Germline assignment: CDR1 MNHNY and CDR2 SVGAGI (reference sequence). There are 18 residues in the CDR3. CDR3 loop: CASSYTVEGLGYSDTQYF. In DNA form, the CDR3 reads TGTGCCAGCAGTTACACGGTTGAGGGACTAGGATACTCAGATACGCAGTATTTT.